These T cell receptor beta chains were read from a single sample in a study of OX40 agonist ivuxolimab in advanced cancers. Clones were sequenced by immunoSEQ multiplex PCR, and TCRdb holds only the in-frame ones, with some missing. The table has about 48,000 clones, about 90% seen once; the top ten hold about 45%. The material sequenced was CD4+ or CD8+ T cells sorted from blood, taken in a trial of the OX40 agonist ivuxolimab. The source of these receptors is an adult with an advanced solid tumor such as melanoma, head and neck, liver or kidney cancer. Each CDR3 is given with its conserved first and last residue. The D gene is left open where the match is weak. Clone size is stated in some rows and not others, as once, few, many or a class when expanded.

V gene,D gene,clone size,J gene,CDR3 DNA,CDR3 protein
TRBV7-7,-,once,TRBJ2-5,TGTGCTAGCAGCTATACAGTCTACCAAGAGACCCAGTACTTC,CASSYTVYQETQYF
TRBV28,TRBD1,-,TRBJ2-5,TGTGCCAGCAGTCCATGGACAGGGGGAAAGACCCAGTACTTC,CASSPWTGGKTQYF
TRBV27,TRBD1,-,TRBJ1-1,TGTGCCAGCAGTTTATTGCCAGGGGGCACGACCACTGAAGCTTTCTTT,CASSLLPGGTTTEAFF
TRBV10-2,-,-,TRBJ2-2,TGCGCCAGCAGTCTTACCCCACAGGGCTCCGGGGAGCTGTTTTTT,CASSLTPQGSGELFF
TRBV25-1,-,once,TRBJ2-7,TGTGCCAGCACGGACCTCTACGAGCAGTACTTC,CASTDLYEQYF
TRBV5-1,-,-,TRBJ1-1,TGCGCCAGCAGCTTGGCGGCCCCCAACGGGGCTTTCTTT,CASSLAAPNGAFF
TRBV30,-,-,TRBJ1-3,TGTGCCTGGAGTGGAAACACCATATATTTT,CAWSGNTIYF
TRBV23-1,TRBD2,-,TRBJ2-1,TGCGCCAGCAGTCTCCCCAGCGGGGTACACAATGAGCAGTTCTTC,CASSLPSGVHNEQFF
TRBV10-2,-,-,TRBJ1-6,TGCGCCAGCAGTGAGACCTGGGACGGAAATTCACCCCTCCACTTT,CASSETWDGNSPLHF
TRBV7-2,-,-,TRBJ2-1,TGTGCCAGCAGCCCCCAGGGTGAGCAGTTCTTC,CASSPQGEQFF
TRBV6-6,-,-,TRBJ2-5,TGTGCCAGCAGTTCGGGTAGCTGGCCCGGGGAGACCCAGTACTTC,CASSSGSWPGETQYF
TRBV21-1,-,-,TRBJ2-1,TGTGCCAGCAGCAAACTCCAGCGGGACAGCGGAACCTACAATGAGCAGTTCTTC,CASSKLQRDSGTYNEQFF
TRBV30,TRBD2,-,TRBJ2-7,TGTGCCTGGAGTACGAGCGGGGGCTACGAGCAGTACTTC,CAWSTSGGYEQYF
TRBV7-9,-,-,TRBJ2-7,TGTGCCAGCAGCGAGCCCGGGGCCCCCTACGAGCAGTACTTC,CASSEPGAPYEQYF
TRBV6-6,-,-,TRBJ1-4,TGTGCCAGCAGTACGGATCCTAACGGTGAAAAACTGTTTTTT,CASSTDPNGEKLFF
TRBV9,-,-,TRBJ1-2,TGTGCCAGCAGCGTAGGAGGGAATGGCTACACCTTC,CASSVGGNGYTF
TRBV7-8,-,-,TRBJ2-1,TGTGCCAGCAGCCTCTCAGTCCCTGCCTCCTACAATGAGCAGTTCTTC,CASSLSVPASYNEQFF
TRBV7-2,TRBD1,-,TRBJ2-7,TGTGCCAGCAGCTTAGGGTTGACAGGGGAGGTTTACGAGCAGTACTTC,CASSLGLTGEVYEQYF
TRBV4-1,-,-,TRBJ2-3,TGCGCCAGCAGCCCTCCGCCGGGGAGTACGGACTCAGATACGCAGTATTTT,CASSPPPGSTDSDTQYF
TRBV14,-,few,TRBJ1-2,TGTGCCAGCAGCCAAGTTACAGACTATGGCTACACCTTC,CASSQVTDYGYTF
TRBV2,TRBD1,-,TRBJ1-3,TGTGCCAGCAGTGCGGGACAGGGGGCTGGAAACACCATATATTTT,CASSAGQGAGNTIYF
TRBV19,-,once,TRBJ1-1,TGTGCCAGTAGTTGGGGGATCACTGAAGCTTTCTTT,CASSWGITEAFF
TRBV27,TRBD2,-,TRBJ2-3,TGTGCCAGCAGTCCTACTCTCGGCGGGGGTAACACAGATACGCAGTATTTT,CASSPTLGGGNTDTQYF
TRBV2,TRBD1,-,TRBJ2-7,TGTGCCAGCCTCGGGACAGGGGGTTCGGACCTCTACGAGCAGTACTTC,CASLGTGGSDLYEQYF
TRBV6-5,TRBD1,-,TRBJ1-2,TGTGCCAGCAGAGACTCCATCACAGGGGGCGATGGCTACACCTTC,CASRDSITGGDGYTF
TRBV29-1,-,-,TRBJ2-1,TGCAGCGTTTCCGGGGAGCAGCCCTACAATGAGCAGTTCTTC,CSVSGEQPYNEQFF